This T cell receptor (beta chain) was sequenced for a study of control samples from healthy donors and cancer patients. The protocol was immunoSEQ multiplex PCR, while the TCRdb copy is restricted to in-frame clones and leaves out a portion. The table records roughly 70,000 clones, approximately 94% of them present only once. The CDR3 is 13 residues long. V lost 11 bases, J lost 8 bases, and 8 bases stayed unmatched. Per the germline V gene, CDR1 is LNHDA and CDR2 is SQIVND (reference sequence). V gene TRBV19 combines with J gene TRBJ1-6; TRBD1 matches 8 bases. The sequence derives from a woman aged 25 to 45 in good health. Sequencing used blood. CDR3 residues: CAGGQGHDSPLHF. The CDR3 DNA sequence: TGTGCCGGTGGACAGGGTCATGATTCACCCCTCCACTTT.